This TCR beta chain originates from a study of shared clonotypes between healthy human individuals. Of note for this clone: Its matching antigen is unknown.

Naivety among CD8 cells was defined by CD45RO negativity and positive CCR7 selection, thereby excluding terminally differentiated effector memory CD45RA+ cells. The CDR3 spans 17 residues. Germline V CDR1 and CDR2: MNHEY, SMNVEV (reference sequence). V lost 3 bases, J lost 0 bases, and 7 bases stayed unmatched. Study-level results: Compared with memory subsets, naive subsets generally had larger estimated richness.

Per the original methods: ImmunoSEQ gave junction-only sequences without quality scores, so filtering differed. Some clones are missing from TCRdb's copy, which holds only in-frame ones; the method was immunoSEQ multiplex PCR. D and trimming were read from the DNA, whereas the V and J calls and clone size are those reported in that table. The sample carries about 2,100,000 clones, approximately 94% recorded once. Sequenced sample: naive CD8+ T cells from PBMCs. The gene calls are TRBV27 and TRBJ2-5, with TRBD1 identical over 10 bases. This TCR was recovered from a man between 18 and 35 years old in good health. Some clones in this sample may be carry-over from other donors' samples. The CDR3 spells CASSFSGQGEYQETQYF. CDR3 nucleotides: TGTGCCAGCAGTTTCTCCGGACAGGGGGAGTACCAAGAGACCCAGTACTTC.